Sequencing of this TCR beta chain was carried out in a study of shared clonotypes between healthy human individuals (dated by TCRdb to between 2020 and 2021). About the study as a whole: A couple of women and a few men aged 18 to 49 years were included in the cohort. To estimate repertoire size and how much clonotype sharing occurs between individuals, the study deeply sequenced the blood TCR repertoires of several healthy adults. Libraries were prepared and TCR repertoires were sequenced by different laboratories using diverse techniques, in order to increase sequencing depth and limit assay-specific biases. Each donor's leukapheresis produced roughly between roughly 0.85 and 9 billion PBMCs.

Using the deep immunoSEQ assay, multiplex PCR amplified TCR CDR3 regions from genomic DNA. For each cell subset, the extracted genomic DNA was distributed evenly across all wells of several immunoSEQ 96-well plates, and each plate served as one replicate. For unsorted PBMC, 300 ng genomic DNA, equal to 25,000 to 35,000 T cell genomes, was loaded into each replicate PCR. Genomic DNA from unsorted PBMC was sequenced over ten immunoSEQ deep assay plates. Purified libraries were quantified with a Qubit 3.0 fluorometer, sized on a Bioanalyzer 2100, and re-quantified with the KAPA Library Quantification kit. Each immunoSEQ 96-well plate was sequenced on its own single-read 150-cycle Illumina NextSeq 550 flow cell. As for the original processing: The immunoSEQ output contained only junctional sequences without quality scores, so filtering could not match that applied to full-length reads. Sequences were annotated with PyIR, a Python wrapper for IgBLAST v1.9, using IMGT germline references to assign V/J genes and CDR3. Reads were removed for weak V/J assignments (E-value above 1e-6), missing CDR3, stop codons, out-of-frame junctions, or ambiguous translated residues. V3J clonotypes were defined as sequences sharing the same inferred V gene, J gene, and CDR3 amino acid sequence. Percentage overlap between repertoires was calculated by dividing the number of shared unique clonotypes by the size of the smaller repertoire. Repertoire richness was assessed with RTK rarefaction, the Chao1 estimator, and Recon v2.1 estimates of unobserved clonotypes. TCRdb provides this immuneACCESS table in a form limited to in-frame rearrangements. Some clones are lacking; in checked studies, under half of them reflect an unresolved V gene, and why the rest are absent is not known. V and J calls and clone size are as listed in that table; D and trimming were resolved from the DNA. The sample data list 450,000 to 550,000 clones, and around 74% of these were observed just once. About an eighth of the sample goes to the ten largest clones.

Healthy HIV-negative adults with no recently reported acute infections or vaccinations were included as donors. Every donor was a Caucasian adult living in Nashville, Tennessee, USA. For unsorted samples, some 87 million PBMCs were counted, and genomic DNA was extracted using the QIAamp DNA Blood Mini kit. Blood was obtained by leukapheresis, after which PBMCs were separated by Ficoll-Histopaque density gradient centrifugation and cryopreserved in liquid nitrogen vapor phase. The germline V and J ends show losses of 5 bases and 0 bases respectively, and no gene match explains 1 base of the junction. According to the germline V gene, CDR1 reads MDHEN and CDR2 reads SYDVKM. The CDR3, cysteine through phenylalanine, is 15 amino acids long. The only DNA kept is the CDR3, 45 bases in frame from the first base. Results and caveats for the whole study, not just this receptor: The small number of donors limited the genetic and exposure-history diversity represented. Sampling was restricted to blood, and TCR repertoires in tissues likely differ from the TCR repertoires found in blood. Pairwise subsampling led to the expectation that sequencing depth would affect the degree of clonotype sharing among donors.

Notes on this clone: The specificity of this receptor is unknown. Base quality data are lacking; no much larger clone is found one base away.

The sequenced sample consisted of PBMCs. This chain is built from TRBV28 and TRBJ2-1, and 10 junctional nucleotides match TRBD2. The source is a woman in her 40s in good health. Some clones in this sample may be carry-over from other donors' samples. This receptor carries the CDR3 CASSVAGGSYNEQFF. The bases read TGTGCCAGCAGTGTAGCGGGAGGCTCCTACAATGAGCAGTTCTTC.